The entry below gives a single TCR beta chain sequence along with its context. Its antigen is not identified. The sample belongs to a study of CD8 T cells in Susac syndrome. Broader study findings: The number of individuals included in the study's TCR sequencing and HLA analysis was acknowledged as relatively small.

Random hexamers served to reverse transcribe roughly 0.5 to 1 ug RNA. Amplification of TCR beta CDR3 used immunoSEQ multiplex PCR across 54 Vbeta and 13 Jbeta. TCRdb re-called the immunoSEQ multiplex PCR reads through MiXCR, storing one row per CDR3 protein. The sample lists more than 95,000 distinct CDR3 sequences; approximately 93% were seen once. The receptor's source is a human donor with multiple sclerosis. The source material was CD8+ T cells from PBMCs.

CDR3 nucleotide sequence: TGCGCCAGCAGCCAAGAGCCTAGCGGGAAAAACATTCAGTACTTC. Amino acid sequence: CASSQEPSGKNIQYF. The chain joins TRBV4-1 to TRBJ2-4; 8 bases agree with TRBD2. Germline loops: CDR1 MGHRA, CDR2 YSYEKL. Losses at the gene ends were 0 bases for V and 4 bases for J; bases not matched to a gene: 2. This CDR3 has 15 amino acids.